This T cell receptor (beta chain) emerged from a study of T cell responses to AZD1222 COVID-19 vaccine. General study findings and limits: Spike-specific TCR breadth and depth both grew after two AZD1222 doses. Distributed over spike, vaccine-associated CD4 TCRs predominated at 160-218 and 743-854. After the peak T cell response, and only then, were repertoires sampled.

Repertoires were generated with immunoSEQ multiplex PCR, while TCRdb's copy carries only in-frame clones and drops some. This sample has about 80,000 clones, with approximately 85% found just once. Worth noting for this clone: What it binds is not known.

In germline, CDR1 is GTSNPN, CDR2 SVGIG (reference sequence). This CDR3 has 15 amino acids. V gave up 2 bases and J gave up 4 bases, with 17 bases separating them. The TCR sequence derives from an adult who received the AZD1222 COVID-19 vaccine. This sample comprised peripheral blood, obtained 28 days after the second AZD1222 dose. The V call is TRBV30, the J call TRBJ1-2; TRBD1 is a possible D gene (5 bases). As DNA, the CDR3 is TGTGCCTGGAGTTACCGGGCCCTAAGGGGCTATGGCTACACCTTC. It is translated as CAWSYRALRGYGYTF.